The 2 T cell receptor beta chains listed next were all sequenced from one sample in a study of blood T cell repertoires in COVID-19 (dated by TCRdb to 2020 to 2022). The receptor library was made with the immunoSEQ multiplex PCR assay. TCRdb provides this immuneACCESS table in a form limited to in-frame rearrangements. Some clones are lacking; in checked studies, under half of them reflect an unresolved V gene, and why the rest are absent is not known. The sample data list under 95,000 clones, and more than 75% of these were observed just once. The leading ten clones occupy 7.4% of the sample. Sequencing was carried out using peripheral blood. These receptor sequences come from a human donor with acute or convalescent COVID-19. The donor label of this sample is uncertain.

The genes are TRBV6-5 and TRBJ2-3, with a possible D match to TRBD2 (5 bases). The length of the CDR3 is 14 residues. Trimming took 4 bases from V and 2 from J, leaving 10 bases between them. The germline V gene has CDR1 MNHEY and CDR2 SVGAGI. The CDR3, as DNA: TGTGCCAGCAGTTTAGGCGGGTCCACAGATACGCAGTATTTT. Translating it yields CASSLGGSTDTQYF.

This chain joins TRBV9 and TRBJ1-6; TRBD1 is a possible D gene (6 bases). Trimming removed 3 bases at V and 8 bases at J, with 18 bases between. Looked up from germline, CDR1 is SGDLS and CDR2 is YYNGEE. The CDR3 sequence is 16 residues long. DNA of the CDR3: TGTGCCAGCAGCGCCTACGCCGGGACAAAAGATTCACCCCTCCACTTT. Amino acid sequence: CASSAYAGTKDSPLHF.